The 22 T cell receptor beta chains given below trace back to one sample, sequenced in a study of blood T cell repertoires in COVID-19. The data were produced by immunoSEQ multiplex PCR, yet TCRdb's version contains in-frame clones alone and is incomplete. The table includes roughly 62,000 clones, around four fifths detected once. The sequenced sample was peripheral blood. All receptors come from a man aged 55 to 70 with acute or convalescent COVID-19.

CDR3 coding DNA: TGTGCCAGCAGCTCAACAGGGGACCAAGAGACCCAGTACTTC. Translating gives CASSSTGDQETQYF. The chain employs TRBV11-3 and TRBJ2-5; TRBD1 agrees at 7 bases. Germline CDR1 reads SGHNT; CDR2 reads YENEEA. With 4 bases clipped from V and 0 bases from J, the junction kept 2 bases outside the gene matches. This CDR3 contains 14 residues. Supplemented by reference TRBV11-3 and TRBJ2-5, the full variable domain reads EAGVVQSPRYKIIEKKQPVAFWCNPISGHNTLYWYLQNLGQGPELLIRYENEEAVDDSQLPKDRFSAERLKGVDSTLKIQPAELGDSAVYLCASSSTGDQETQYFGPGTRLLVL.

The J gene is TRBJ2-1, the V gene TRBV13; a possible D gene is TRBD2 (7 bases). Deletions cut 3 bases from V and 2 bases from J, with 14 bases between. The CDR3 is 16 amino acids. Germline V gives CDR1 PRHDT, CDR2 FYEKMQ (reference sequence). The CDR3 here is CASSLNEGGPYNEQFF. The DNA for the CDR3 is TGTGCCAGCAGCTTGAATGAGGGGGGGCCCTACAATGAGCAGTTCTTC.

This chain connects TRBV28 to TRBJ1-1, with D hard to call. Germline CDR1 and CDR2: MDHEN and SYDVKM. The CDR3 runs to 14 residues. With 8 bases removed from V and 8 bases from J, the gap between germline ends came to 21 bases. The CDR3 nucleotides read TGTGCCAGCCGATCCCCCGGGGAGCCGAGGGAAGCTTTCTTT. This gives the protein CASRSPGEPREAFF.

The CDR3 nucleotides read TGTGCCAGCAGTGAACCGGGTCTCGGGGAAAAACTGTTTTTT. Its translation: CASSEPGLGEKLFF. The rearrangement joins TRBV6-1 to TRBJ1-4; D remains ambiguous. Per germline, CDR1 MNHNS and CDR2 SASEGT. With 2 bases removed from V and 8 bases from J, the gap between germline ends came to 12 bases. The CDR3 is made up of 14 amino acids.

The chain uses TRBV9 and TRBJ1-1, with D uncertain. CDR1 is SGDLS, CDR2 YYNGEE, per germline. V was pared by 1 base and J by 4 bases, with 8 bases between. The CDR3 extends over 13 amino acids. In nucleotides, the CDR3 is TGTGCCAGCAGCGTACTCGCCGGCACTGAAGCTTTCTTT. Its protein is CASSVLAGTEAFF.

CDR3 region: CSASLLAGRDTQYF. CDR3 nucleotide sequence: TGCAGTGCTAGTCTCCTAGCGGGGAGAGATACGCAGTATTTT. V usage is TRBV20-1 and J usage is TRBJ2-3; 9 bases map to TRBD2. Germline V gene lookup returns CDR1 DFQATT and CDR2 SNEGSKA (reference sequence). The CDR3 is 14 residues long. The J segment lost 5 bases and the V segment lost 3 bases, leaving 6 bases of the junction unmatched.

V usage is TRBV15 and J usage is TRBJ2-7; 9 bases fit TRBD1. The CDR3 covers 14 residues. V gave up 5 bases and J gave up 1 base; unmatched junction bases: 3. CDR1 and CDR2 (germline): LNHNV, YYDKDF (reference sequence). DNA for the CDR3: TGTGCCACCAGCTTTGGGACAGGGTCCTACGAGCAGTACTTC. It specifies CATSFGTGSYEQYF.

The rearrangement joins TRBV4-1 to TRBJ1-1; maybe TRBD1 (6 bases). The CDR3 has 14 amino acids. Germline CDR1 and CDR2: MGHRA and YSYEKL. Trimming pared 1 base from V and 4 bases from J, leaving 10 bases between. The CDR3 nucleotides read TGCGCCAGCAGCCAAGTATTCAGGGGCACTGAAGCTTTCTTT. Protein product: CASSQVFRGTEAFF.

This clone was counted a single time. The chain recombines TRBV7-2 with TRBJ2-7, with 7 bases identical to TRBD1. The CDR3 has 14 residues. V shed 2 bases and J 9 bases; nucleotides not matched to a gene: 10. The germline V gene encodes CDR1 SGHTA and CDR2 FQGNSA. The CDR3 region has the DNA TGTGCCAGCAGCTTATACCAGGGGGTGTCTTCGCAGTACTTC. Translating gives CASSLYQGVSSQYF.

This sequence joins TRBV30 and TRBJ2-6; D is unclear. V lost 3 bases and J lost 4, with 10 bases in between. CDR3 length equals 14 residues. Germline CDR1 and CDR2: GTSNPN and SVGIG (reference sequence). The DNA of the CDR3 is TGTGCCTGGAGGCCAACCGGGGGGGCCAACGTCCTGACTTTC. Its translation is CAWRPTGGANVLTF.

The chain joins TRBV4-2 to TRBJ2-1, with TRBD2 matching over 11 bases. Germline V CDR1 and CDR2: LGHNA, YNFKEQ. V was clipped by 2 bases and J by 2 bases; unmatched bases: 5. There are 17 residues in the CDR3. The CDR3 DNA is TGTGCCAGCAGCCAAAGGGTACTAGCGGGGGCCTACAATGAGCAGTTCTTC. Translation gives CASSQRVLAGAYNEQFF.

CDR3 protein: CASSLEGINYGYTF. In DNA, the CDR3 is TGTGCCAGCAGTTTGGAGGGGATAAACTATGGCTACACCTTC. This chain joins TRBV28 and TRBJ1-2; TRBD1 might be the D (5 bases). The germline CDR1 and CDR2 sequences are MDHEN and SYDVKM. V lost 3 bases to trimming and J lost 2 bases, with 10 bases between them. This CDR3 is 14 amino acids long.

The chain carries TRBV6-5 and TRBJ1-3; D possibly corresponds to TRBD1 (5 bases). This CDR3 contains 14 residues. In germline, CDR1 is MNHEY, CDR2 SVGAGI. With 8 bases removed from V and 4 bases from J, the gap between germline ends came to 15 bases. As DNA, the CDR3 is TGTGCCAGCTCGCAGGGAGGTAGCGGAAACACCATATATTTT. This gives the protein CASSQGGSGNTIYF.

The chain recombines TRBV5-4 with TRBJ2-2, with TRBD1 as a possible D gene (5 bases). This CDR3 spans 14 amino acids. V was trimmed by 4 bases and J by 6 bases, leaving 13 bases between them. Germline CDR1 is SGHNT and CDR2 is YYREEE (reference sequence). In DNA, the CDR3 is TGTGCCAGCAGCATTCAGGGTATCGCCGGGGAGCTGTTTTTT. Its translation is CASSIQGIAGELFF.

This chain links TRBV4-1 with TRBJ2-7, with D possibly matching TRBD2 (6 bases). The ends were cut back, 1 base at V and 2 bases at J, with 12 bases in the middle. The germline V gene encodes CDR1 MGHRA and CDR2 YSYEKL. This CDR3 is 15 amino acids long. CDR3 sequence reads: CASSQGPSEAYEQYF. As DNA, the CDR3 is TGCGCCAGCAGCCAAGGCCCTAGCGAGGCCTACGAGCAGTACTTC.

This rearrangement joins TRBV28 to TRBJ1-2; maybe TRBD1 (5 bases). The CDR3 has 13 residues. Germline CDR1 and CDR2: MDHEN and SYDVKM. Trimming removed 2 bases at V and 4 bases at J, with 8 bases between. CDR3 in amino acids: CASSLQGSYGYTF. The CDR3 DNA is TGTGCCAGCAGTTTACAGGGATCCTATGGCTACACCTTC.

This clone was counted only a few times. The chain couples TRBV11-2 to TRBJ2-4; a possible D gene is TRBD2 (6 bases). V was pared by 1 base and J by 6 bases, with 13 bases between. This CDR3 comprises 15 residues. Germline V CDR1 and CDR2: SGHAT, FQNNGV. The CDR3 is CASSLGSGQANIQYF. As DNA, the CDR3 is TGTGCCAGCAGCTTAGGAAGCGGGCAAGCAAACATTCAGTACTTC.

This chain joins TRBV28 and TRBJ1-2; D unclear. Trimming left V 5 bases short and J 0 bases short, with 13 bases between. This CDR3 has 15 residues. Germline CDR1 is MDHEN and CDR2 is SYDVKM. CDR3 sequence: CASSDTARANYGYTF. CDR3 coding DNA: TGTGCCAGCAGTGACACAGCTCGAGCTAACTATGGCTACACCTTC.

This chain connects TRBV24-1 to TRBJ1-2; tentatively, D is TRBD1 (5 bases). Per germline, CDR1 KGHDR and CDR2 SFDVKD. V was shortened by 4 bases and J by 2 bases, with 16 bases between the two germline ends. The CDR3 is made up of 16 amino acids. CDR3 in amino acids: CATSDPGRGENYGYTF. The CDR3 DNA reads TGTGCCACCAGTGACCCCGGACGGGGGGAGAACTATGGCTACACCTTC.

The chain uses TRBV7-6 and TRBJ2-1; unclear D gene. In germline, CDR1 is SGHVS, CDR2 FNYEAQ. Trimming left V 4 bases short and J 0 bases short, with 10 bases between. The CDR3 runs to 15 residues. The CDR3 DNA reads TGTGCCAGCAGCTCCCGTTCCGGCTCCTACAATGAGCAGTTCTTC. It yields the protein CASSSRSGSYNEQFF.

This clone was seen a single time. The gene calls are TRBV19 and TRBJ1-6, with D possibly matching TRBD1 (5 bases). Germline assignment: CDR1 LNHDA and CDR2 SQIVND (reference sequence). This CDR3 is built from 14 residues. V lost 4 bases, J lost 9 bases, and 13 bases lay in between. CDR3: CASSTLLGPSPLHF. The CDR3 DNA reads TGTGCCAGTAGTACCTTGTTGGGGCCTTCACCCCTCCACTTT.

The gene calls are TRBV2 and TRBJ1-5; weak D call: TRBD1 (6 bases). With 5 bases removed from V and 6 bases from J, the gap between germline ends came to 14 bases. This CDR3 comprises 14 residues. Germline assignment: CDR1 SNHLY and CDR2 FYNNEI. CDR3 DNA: TGTGCCAGCAGTTATAGGGGGAAGGGTCAGCCCCAGCATTTT. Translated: CASSYRGKGQPQHF.